Presented here are 10 T cell receptor beta chains from one specimen sequenced in a study of blood T cell repertoires in COVID-19 (dated by TCRdb to 2020 to 2021). The library was prepared using the immunoSEQ multiplex PCR assay. This is the immuneACCESS table as TCRdb keeps it, with only in-frame sequences that have V and J called. A part of the clones is gone; compared with another copy, unresolved V genes explain less than half, and the rest is unexplained. Counted in this sample were around 300,000 clones; roughly 89% of them appeared once. Approximately 3% of the sample belongs to the ten largest clones. The sample taken for sequencing was peripheral blood. The source of these receptors is a woman under 40 with active or convalescent COVID-19.

The CDR3 bases are TGTGCCAGCAGCCCGGGACAGGGTATTGTGGATACGCAGTATTTT. It specifies CASSPGQGIVDTQYF. The chain has TRBV7-9 and TRBJ2-3, with 9 bases that match TRBD1. V lost 5 bases to trimming and J lost 6 bases; unmatched junction nucleotides: 9. The V gene's germline CDR1 is SEHNR and CDR2 FQNEAQ (reference sequence). CDR3 length equals 15 residues.

With respect to this clone: Other nucleotide sequences in the sample specify the same CDR3. The J gene is TRBJ1-2, the V gene TRBV19; D is uncertain. The CDR3 consists of 13 residues. CDR1 is LNHDA, CDR2 SQIVND, per germline (reference sequence). V gave up 0 bases and J gave up 4 bases, with 6 bases separating them. CDR3 nucleotide sequence: TGTGCCAGTAGTATAGATCGAGCCTATGGCTACACCTTC. Translated, it gives CASSIDRAYGYTF. Based on the CDR3 plus reference TRBV19 and TRBJ1-2, the full variable domain is DGGITQSPKYLFRKEGQNVTLSCEQNLNHDAMYWYRQDPGQGLRLIYYSQIVNDFQKGDIAEGYSVSREKKESFPLTVTSAQKNPTAFYLCASSIDRAYGYTFGSGTRLTVV.

This chain connects TRBV12-3 or TRBV12-4 to TRBJ1-1; weak D call: TRBD1 (5 bases). V was clipped by 6 bases and J by 3 bases, with 11 bases between them. The CDR3 totals 13 residues. CDR3 loop: CASRGPGDTEAFF. CDR3 DNA sequence: TGTGCCAGCAGAGGACCGGGGGACACTGAAGCTTTCTTT.

The chain joins TRBV6-2 or TRBV6-3 to TRBJ2-1; 10 positions match TRBD2. V was pared by 4 bases and J by 9 bases, with 9 bases of the junction left unmatched. The length of the CDR3 is 15 residues. The V gene's germline CDR1 is MNHEY and CDR2 SVGEGT. Here the CDR3 DNA reads TGTGCCAGCAGTTTGCCGCTAGCGGGGGTAACTGAGCAGTTCTTC. As protein: CASSLPLAGVTEQFF.

This clone appeared a few times. The rearrangement joins TRBV25-1 to TRBJ1-5, with 8 bases aligning to TRBD1. The germline CDR1 and CDR2 sequences are MGHDK and SYGVNS. This CDR3 spans 14 amino acids. With 3 bases clipped from V and 5 bases from J, the junction kept 3 bases outside the gene matches. CDR3 region: CASSDLTGDQPQHF. The CDR3, as DNA: TGTGCCAGCAGTGACTTGACAGGGGATCAGCCCCAGCATTTT. Full variable domain (outside the CDR3, taken from reference TRBV25-1 and TRBJ1-5): EADIYQTPRYLVIGTGKKITLECSQTMGHDKMYWYQQDPGMELHLIHYSYGVNSTEKGDLSSESTVSRIRTEHFPLTLESARPSHTSQYLCASSDLTGDQPQHFGDGTRLSIL.

V and J are TRBV25-1 and TRBJ1-3; 11 positions match TRBD1. There are 16 residues in the CDR3. V was clipped by 4 bases and J by 4 bases; unmatched bases: 6. From germline, CDR1 is MGHDK and CDR2 SYGVNS. CDR3 coding DNA: TGTGCCAGCAGTGTACCGGGACAGGGGGACGGAAACACCATATATTTT. It codes for CASSVPGQGDGNTIYF. Drawing the rest from reference TRBV25-1 and TRBJ1-3, the complete variable domain is EADIYQTPRYLVIGTGKKITLECSQTMGHDKMYWYQQDPGMELHLIHYSYGVNSTEKGDLSSESTVSRIRTEHFPLTLESARPSHTSQYLCASSVPGQGDGNTIYFGEGSWLTVV.

This clone was found a few times. The chain carries TRBV7-2 and TRBJ1-1; 7 bases line up with TRBD1. This CDR3 contains 13 residues. With V trimmed by 5 bases and J by 4 bases, 4 bases remained unmatched. Germline V gene lookup returns CDR1 SGHTA and CDR2 FQGNSA. CDR3 in amino acids: CASSPTGPTEAFF. DNA of the CDR3: TGTGCCAGCAGCCCGACAGGGCCCACTGAAGCTTTCTTT.

The chain links TRBV18 to TRBJ1-5; 8 nucleotides agree with TRBD1. Trimming removed 6 bases from V and 4 bases from J; junction bases left unmatched: 5. The CDR3 is 14 residues long. Germline assignment: CDR1 KGHSH and CDR2 LQKENI. DNA of the CDR3: TGTGCCAGCTCCCCGGACAGGGCTAATCAGCCCCAGCATTTT. It encodes CASSPDRANQPQHF.

A word on this clone: The identical CDR3 is also encoded by other nucleotide sequences in the sample. The V call is TRBV9, the J call TRBJ2-1; D remains ambiguous. The CDR3 sequence is 12 residues long. CDR1 and CDR2 (germline): SGDLS, YYNGEE. The ends were cut back, 3 bases at V and 4 bases at J, with 5 bases in the middle. As DNA, the CDR3 is TGTGCCAGCAGCGCCGGGTACAATGAGCAGTTCTTC. Its translation is CASSAGYNEQFF.

The CDR3 sequence: CASSQDRQGARIGYGYTF. CDR3 DNA sequence: TGCGCCAGCAGCCAAGATAGGCAGGGGGCCCGGATTGGGTATGGCTACACCTTC. V and J are TRBV4-1 and TRBJ1-2; 8 bases align to TRBD1. This CDR3 is built from 18 residues. After removal of 0 bases from V and 5 bases from J, the junction contained 14 bases not matched to a gene. Germline CDR1 MGHRA, CDR2 YSYEKL.